This TCR beta chain was sequenced for a study of T-cell reconstitution after alpha-beta-depleted transplantation in children. Study observations and caveats: After transplant, high TCRbeta diversity at day 60 in some patients arose from surviving recipient T cells and thymic progenitors. Fresh T-cell production supplied most of the T-cell counts and diversity seen one year after transplant. About two months after transplant, alpha-beta T cells reportedly came from several hundred expanded graft clones.

Preparation of the TCRbeta library was carried out with unique molecular identifiers. Each CDR3 protein is one row after TCRdb ran MiXCR on the PCR reads. This repertoire shows hundreds of thousands of distinct CDR3 sequences, more than 20% found once; its top ten account for about 2.6%. This clonotype was observed many times. No antigen is known for it. V lost 3 bases, J lost 2 bases, and 5 bases stayed unmatched. Looked up from germline, CDR1 is SQVTM and CDR2 is ANQGSEA. The CDR3 totals 14 residues. This receptor was obtained from a girl aged 2 to 10 with Fanconi anemia, due to receive a stem cell transplant. This specimen consisted of PBMCs, obtained before TCRalphabeta/CD19-depleted stem cell transplant. The V call is TRBV29-1, the J call TRBJ2-3, with 7 positions matching TRBD1. In nucleotides, the CDR3 is TGCAGCGTTGAGGGAACAGGGGCCACAGATACGCAGTATTTT. Its protein is CSVEGTGATDTQYF.